Listed below are T cell receptor beta chains from one sample, sequenced in a study of blood T cell repertoires in COVID-19. Profiled with immunoSEQ multiplex PCR; TCRdb holds only in-frame clones, not every one. Among 35,000 to 45,000 clones listed, around 82% were seen once. The sequenced sample consisted of peripheral blood. The receptors stem from a human donor in a cohort sampled during active COVID-19. Each CDR3 is given with its conserved first and last residue. The D gene is left open where the match is weak. Size is omitted from some rows. Given values are once, few, many or a class for expanded clones.

v_gene: TRBV5-4
abundance: -
d_gene: TRBD1
j_gene: TRBJ1-4
CDR3nt: TGTGCCAGCAGCTTGCAGGGGGCCCCTAATGAAAAACTGTTTTTT
CDR3aa: CASSLQGAPNEKLFF

v_gene: TRBV7-2
abundance: once
d_gene: TRBD1
j_gene: TRBJ1-1
CDR3nt: TGTGCCAGCAGCTTAGCCGGGACAGCGAACACTGAAGCTTTCTTT
CDR3aa: CASSLAGTANTEAFF

v_gene: TRBV6-4
abundance: -
d_gene: TRBD2
j_gene: TRBJ2-2
CDR3nt: TGTGCCAGCAGTCTTAGCGGGCTTAACACCGGGGAGCTGTTTTTT
CDR3aa: CASSLSGLNTGELFF

v_gene: TRBV7-2
abundance: -
d_gene: -
j_gene: TRBJ2-7
CDR3nt: TGTGCCAGCAGCTTAGAGGTTACAGGGCTCTACGAGCAGTACTTC
CDR3aa: CASSLEVTGLYEQYF

v_gene: TRBV6-5
abundance: -
d_gene: -
j_gene: TRBJ1-2
CDR3nt: TGTGCCAGCAGTCCTTCGAACTATGGCTACACCTTC
CDR3aa: CASSPSNYGYTF

v_gene: TRBV5-5
abundance: -
d_gene: TRBD2
j_gene: TRBJ2-7
CDR3nt: TGTGCCAGCAGCTTGGATAGCGGGGGGTCCTCCGAGCAGTACTTC
CDR3aa: CASSLDSGGSSEQYF

v_gene: TRBV5-4
abundance: -
d_gene: -
j_gene: TRBJ2-3
CDR3nt: TGTGCCAGCGCCCTGCGTGTAGCGAGCACAGATACGCAGTATTTT
CDR3aa: CASALRVASTDTQYF

v_gene: TRBV5-1
abundance: -
d_gene: -
j_gene: TRBJ2-7
CDR3nt: TGCGCCAGCAGCTTGGAGAGCTACGAGCAGTACTTC
CDR3aa: CASSLESYEQYF

v_gene: TRBV9
abundance: -
d_gene: TRBD1
j_gene: TRBJ1-2
CDR3nt: TGTGCCAGCAGCGGGTCCGGGACAGGCGGGTATGGCTACACCTTC
CDR3aa: CASSGSGTGGYGYTF

v_gene: TRBV18
abundance: -
d_gene: TRBD1
j_gene: TRBJ1-5
CDR3nt: TGTGCCAGCTCAACCTACCCGGGACAGCCAAATCAGCCCCAGCATTTT
CDR3aa: CASSTYPGQPNQPQHF

v_gene: TRBV2
abundance: -
d_gene: -
j_gene: TRBJ2-7
CDR3nt: TGTGCCAGCAGTGAACTAAGCTACGAGCAGTACTTC
CDR3aa: CASSELSYEQYF

v_gene: TRBV5-1
abundance: -
d_gene: TRBD1
j_gene: TRBJ1-1
CDR3nt: TGCGCCAGTTACCGGGACAGGGGGCGGACTGAAGCTTTCTTT
CDR3aa: CASYRDRGRTEAFF

v_gene: TRBV4-1
abundance: -
d_gene: TRBD2
j_gene: TRBJ2-5
CDR3nt: TGCGCCAGCAGCCGAGGGAATAGCGGGGGTCAAGAGACCCAGTACTTC
CDR3aa: CASSRGNSGGQETQYF

v_gene: TRBV5-1
abundance: -
d_gene: -
j_gene: TRBJ2-3
CDR3nt: TGCGCCAGCAGCCGTTCTACTCGCACAGATACGCAGTATTTT
CDR3aa: CASSRSTRTDTQYF

v_gene: TRBV5-5
abundance: -
d_gene: TRBD2
j_gene: TRBJ2-7
CDR3nt: TGTGCCAGCAGCTTGAGGCTAGCGGGGGGAGGGGAGCAGTACTTC
CDR3aa: CASSLRLAGGGEQYF

v_gene: TRBV18
abundance: once
d_gene: -
j_gene: TRBJ1-4
CDR3nt: TGTGCCAGCTCACCACCCCCGCGGCAGGGTGAAAAACTGTTTTTT
CDR3aa: CASSPPPRQGEKLFF

v_gene: TRBV5-1
abundance: -
d_gene: TRBD1
j_gene: TRBJ1-4
CDR3nt: TGCGCCAGCAGCGTCGGACAGGGGAGAAATGAAAAACTGTTTTTT
CDR3aa: CASSVGQGRNEKLFF

v_gene: TRBV9
abundance: -
d_gene: TRBD1
j_gene: TRBJ1-2
CDR3nt: TGTGCCAGCAGCACTGGGACAGGGGGCCTCGGCTACACCTTC
CDR3aa: CASSTGTGGLGYTF

v_gene: TRBV28
abundance: few
d_gene: -
j_gene: TRBJ1-6
CDR3nt: TGTGCCAGCAGCCCCGCGGGCTATAATTCACCCCTCCACTTT
CDR3aa: CASSPAGYNSPLHF

v_gene: TRBV28
abundance: -
d_gene: -
j_gene: TRBJ1-5
CDR3nt: TGTGCCAGCAGAGAGGGCGATCAGCCCCAGCATTTT
CDR3aa: CASREGDQPQHF

v_gene: TRBV28
abundance: -
d_gene: -
j_gene: TRBJ1-4
CDR3nt: TGTGCCAGCAGTTTATACGCGGGGGCTGGTCAAAAACTGTTTTTT
CDR3aa: CASSLYAGAGQKLFF

v_gene: TRBV6-6
abundance: -
d_gene: -
j_gene: TRBJ2-1
CDR3nt: TGTGCCAGCAGGCCAAGCCAGGGCAATGAGCAGTTCTTC
CDR3aa: CASRPSQGNEQFF

v_gene: TRBV4-3
abundance: -
d_gene: TRBD1
j_gene: TRBJ1-2
CDR3nt: TGCGCCAGCAGCCGGGACAGGGGCTATGGCTACACCTTC
CDR3aa: CASSRDRGYGYTF

v_gene: TRBV6-5
abundance: few
d_gene: TRBD1
j_gene: TRBJ1-2
CDR3nt: TGTGCCAGCATTCCGACAGGGACCTATGGCTACACCTTC
CDR3aa: CASIPTGTYGYTF

v_gene: TRBV5-1
abundance: -
d_gene: -
j_gene: TRBJ2-2
CDR3nt: TGCGCCAGCAAAGCCCCGGGGGTGGACACCGGGGAGCTGTTTTTT
CDR3aa: CASKAPGVDTGELFF

v_gene: TRBV7-2
abundance: -
d_gene: TRBD1
j_gene: TRBJ2-7
CDR3nt: TGTGCCAGCAGCCTTCAGGGGGTGATCTCCTACGAGCAGTACTTC
CDR3aa: CASSLQGVISYEQYF

v_gene: TRBV18
abundance: -
d_gene: -
j_gene: TRBJ2-5
CDR3nt: TGTGCCAGCTCACGGGGCAGACAAGAGACCCAGTACTTC
CDR3aa: CASSRGRQETQYF

v_gene: TRBV7-9
abundance: once
d_gene: TRBD1
j_gene: TRBJ1-1
CDR3nt: TGTGCCAGCAGCTTAGTCCCGGGACAGGGATCGAACACTGAAGCTTTCTTT
CDR3aa: CASSLVPGQGSNTEAFF